The TCR beta chain described here comes from a study of T cell responses to AZD1222 COVID-19 vaccine. Study-wide results and caveats: None of the repertoires were sampled until the peak T cell response had passed. Most donors were white British, females outnumbered males, and clonal diversity was possibly underestimated. Spike-specific TCR breadth and depth grew following two AZD1222 doses. Among spike-specific TCRs, nearly half reportedly target unmutated variant regions.

The assay was immunoSEQ multiplex PCR, and TCRdb's table has in-frame clones only and misses some. The sample holds over 85,000 clones, more than 85% seen once. This clone has just one count. Its cognate antigen is unknown. Unmatched junction bases numbered 7, after V lost 3 bases and J lost 6 bases. Germline V lookup: CDR1 KGHDR, CDR2 SFDVKD. CDR3 length: 14 amino acids. The TCR comes from an adult in good health. Sequencing used peripheral blood, obtained on day 0 of AZD1222 vaccination. The rearrangement uses TRBV24-1 and TRBJ2-7; TRBD1 matches 7 bases. Here the CDR3 reads CATSDGTVIGEQYF. CDR3 sequence (DNA): TGTGCCACCAGTGATGGGACAGTAATTGGCGAGCAGTACTTC.